These 15 T cell receptor beta chains share one sample of origin, sequenced in a study of cytomegalovirus exposure and HLA in healthy donors. This PCR relied on a set of 60 Vbeta primers and 13 Jbeta primers. Measured with immunoSEQ multiplex PCR; TCRdb has only the in-frame clones, and not every one. The sample holds about 150,000 clones, approximately 62% seen once. The sample comprised PBMCs. The receptors derive from a human donor in good health.

The chain combines TRBV5-4 with TRBJ1-4; possible D gene TRBD1, 5 bases. V was pared by 0 bases and J by 6 bases, with 9 bases between. The CDR3 runs to 14 residues. Germline V gene lookup returns CDR1 SGHNT and CDR2 YYREEE (reference sequence). The CDR3 DNA sequence: TGTGCCAGCAGCTTGGGGCGGGGCGATGAAAAACTGTTTTTT. It encodes CASSLGRGDEKLFF.

The rearrangement links TRBV7-8 to TRBJ2-3, with TRBD2 matching over 11 bases. After removal of 5 bases from V and 2 bases from J, the junction contained 6 bases not matched to a gene. Germline values: CDR1 SGHVS, CDR2 FQNEAQ. The CDR3 extends over 16 amino acids. CDR3 DNA sequence: TGTGCCAGCAGCAGACTAGCGGGACGGATCACAGATACGCAGTATTTT. This translates into CASSRLAGRITDTQYF.

The chain recombines TRBV29-1 with TRBJ1-2, with D perhaps matching TRBD1 (6 bases). V was pared by 7 bases and J by 5 bases, with 14 bases between. The germline CDR1 and CDR2 sequences are SQVTM and ANQGSEA. This CDR3 has 12 amino acids. The CDR3 DNA reads as TGCAGCGCTGAGCGGGGGGCTTATGGCTACACCTTC. Encoded protein: CSAERGAYGYTF.

The rearrangement uses TRBV5-1 and TRBJ2-5; TRBD1 matches 9 bases. There are 14 residues in the CDR3. V lost 4 bases, J lost 5 bases, and 6 bases stayed unmatched. CDR1 is SGHRS, CDR2 YFSETQ, per germline. The DNA of the CDR3 is TGCGCCAGCAGCCTGGACAGGGGACGGGAGACCCAGTACTTC. Translated, it gives CASSLDRGRETQYF. Full variable domain (remainder filled in from reference TRBV5-1 and TRBJ2-5): KAGVTQTPRYLIKTRGQQVTLSCSPISGHRSVSWYQQTPGQGLQFLFEYFSETQRNKGNFPGRFSGRQFSNSRSEMNVSTLELGDSALYLCASSLDRGRETQYFGPGTRLLVL.

The chain joins TRBV7-9 to TRBJ2-5; 8 positions agree with TRBD1. From germline, CDR1 is SEHNR and CDR2 FQNEAQ (reference sequence). The CDR3 is 16 residues long. V shed 5 bases and J 5 bases; nucleotides not matched to a gene: 13. CDR3 nucleotide sequence: TGTGCCAGCAGCCCAGTGGCAGGGGGCGCGGGGGAGACCCAGTACTTC. It yields the protein CASSPVAGGAGETQYF.

This chain connects TRBV7-9 to TRBJ2-5; D might be TRBD1 (5 bases). Trimming removed 2 bases at V and 4 bases at J, with 14 bases between. The CDR3 totals 15 residues. In germline, CDR1 is SEHNR, CDR2 FQNEAQ (reference sequence). This chain's CDR3 is CASSLSPGYLETQYF. CDR3 bases: TGTGCCAGCAGCTTATCCCCAGGGTATCTAGAGACCCAGTACTTC.

This chain joins TRBV25-1 and TRBJ2-3; the match to TRBD2 covers 8 bases. Germline lookup yields CDR1 MGHDK and CDR2 SYGVNS. V lost 9 bases to trimming and J lost 6 bases; unmatched junction nucleotides: 5. The CDR3 extends over 12 amino acids. CDR3 in amino acids: CASTGLGDTQYF. CDR3 nucleotide sequence: TGTGCCAGTACGGGACTAGGGGATACGCAGTATTTT.

The V call is TRBV28, the J call TRBJ2-2; 9 nucleotides align to TRBD1. Germline CDR1 is MDHEN and CDR2 is SYDVKM. The V segment lost 4 bases and the J segment 5 bases; nucleotides outside the gene matches: 2. This CDR3 is built from 14 residues. The CDR3 is CASSYRGRTGELFF. The CDR3 DNA sequence: TGTGCCAGCAGTTACAGGGGGCGGACCGGGGAGCTGTTTTTT.

CDR3 sequence (DNA): TGCGCCAGCAGCCACCGTATAGCGGCAAGCTCCTACAATGAGCAGTTCTTC. Translation gives CASSHRIAASSYNEQFF. This sequence joins TRBV4-1 and TRBJ2-1; tentatively, D is TRBD2 (6 bases). The germline gives CDR1 MGHRA, CDR2 YSYEKL. This CDR3 is 17 amino acids long. The V and J ends lost 3 bases and 0 bases respectively, with 15 bases between them.

The chain has TRBV10-3 and TRBJ2-1; the D is unclear. Trimming removed 10 bases at V and 4 bases at J, with 17 bases between. This CDR3 is built from 14 residues. Germline CDR1 ENHRY, CDR2 SYGVKD. The DNA of the CDR3 is TGTGCCACTCTAAAGCCCAGGCCATACAATGAGCAGTTCTTC. Translated, it gives CATLKPRPYNEQFF.

The J gene is TRBJ2-1, the V gene TRBV29-1; weak D call: TRBD2 (5 bases). Germline V gives CDR1 SQVTM, CDR2 ANQGSEA. The CDR3 spans 12 residues. The CDR3 DNA is TGCAGTGGTACCTCTAGCACCTATGAGCAGTTCTTC. It codes for CSGTSSTYEQFF.

The genes are TRBV10-3 and TRBJ2-2, with 11 bases matching TRBD2. Trimming at V came to 2 bases and at J to 4 bases, leaving 9 bases not matched to a gene. In germline, CDR1 is ENHRY, CDR2 SYGVKD. The CDR3 sequence is 18 residues long. CDR3 protein: CAISERVAGGPGTGELFF. Here the CDR3 DNA reads TGTGCCATCAGTGAGAGGGTAGCGGGAGGGCCGGGCACCGGGGAGCTGTTTTTT.

The V and J genes are TRBV11-1 and TRBJ2-3; 8 bases align to TRBD2. The J segment lost 5 bases and the V segment lost 2 bases, leaving 12 bases of the junction unmatched. Germline CDR1 reads SGHAT; CDR2 reads FQDESV (reference sequence). The CDR3 loop spans 17 amino acids. CDR3 bases: TGTGCCAGCAGCTTACCCCCCTCCGGGAGGGCCGGAGATACGCAGTATTTT. This gives the protein CASSLPPSGRAGDTQYF.

The CDR3, as DNA: TGTGCCAGTAAGGGGGCTAGCGGGAGTTACGAGCAGTACTTC. Its protein product is CASKGASGSYEQYF. J is TRBJ2-7 and V is TRBV19; 10 nucleotides match TRBD2. With 7 bases clipped from V and 4 bases from J, the junction kept 7 bases outside the gene matches. This CDR3 comprises 14 residues. Per the germline V gene, CDR1 is LNHDA and CDR2 is SQIVND (reference sequence).

This chain uses TRBV7-3 with TRBJ2-3; 8 nucleotides match TRBD2. The CDR3 runs to 15 residues. Germline V gene lookup returns CDR1 SGHTA and CDR2 FQGTGA. With V trimmed by 5 bases and J by 5 bases, 9 bases remained unmatched. CDR3 amino acids: CASSPGTRIGDTQYF. The CDR3 DNA reads as TGTGCCAGCAGCCCGGGGACTAGAATCGGAGATACGCAGTATTTT. Supplemented by reference TRBV7-3 and TRBJ2-3, the full variable domain reads GAGVSQTPSNKVTEKGKYVELRCDPISGHTALYWYRQSLGQGPEFLIYFQGTGAADDSGLPNDRFFAVRPEGSVSTLKIQRTERGDSAVYLCASSPGTRIGDTQYFGPGTRLTVL.